This T cell receptor (beta chain) was captured in a study of T cell responses to AZD1222 COVID-19 vaccine. Clones were sequenced by immunoSEQ multiplex PCR, and TCRdb holds only the in-frame ones, with some missing. The table lists roughly 130,000 clones, 88% of them singletons. Broader study findings: Donors were chiefly white British, with a greater number of females, and clonal diversity was perhaps underestimated. Among spike-specific TCRs, nearly half reportedly target unmutated variant regions. Among those given AZD1222, only five to seven were seropositive at baseline. Spike-wide coverage was observed for vaccine-associated CD4 TCRs, with dominant responses at 160-218 and 743-854.

Details on this clone: Its antigen is undetermined.

Germline values: CDR1 LNHDA, CDR2 SQIVND (reference sequence). The CDR3 is made up of 15 amino acids. The junction had 5 bases not matched to a gene; V was cut back by 4 bases and J by 3 bases. The receptor was isolated from an adult in good health. The sequencing here drew on peripheral blood, taken on day 0 of MenACWY control vaccination. V is TRBV19 and J is TRBJ2-5; 10 bases are shared with TRBD1. CDR3 DNA sequence: TGTGCCAGTAGTAGATCCGGGACAGGGGAAGAGACCCAGTACTTC. Translated: CASSRSGTGEETQYF.